A selection of T cell receptor beta chains follows, all from one sample in a study of beta chain features in type 1 diabetes. Assay: immunoSEQ multiplex PCR; the TCRdb copy retains only in-frame clones and omits some. Of some 150,000 clones in the sample, about 9.4% were seen once. The sequencing input was naive CD4+ T cells from blood. These receptors came from a man aged 18 to 35 in good health. Both conserved end residues are part of each CDR3. D genes are given only for firm matches. Where a row states a size, it is once, few, many or the class of an expanded clone; other rows omit it.

>-|TRBD1|TRBJ1-1|TRBV6-1
CASPGQPNTEAFF
TGTGCCAGCCCGGGACAGCCGAACACTGAAGCTTTCTTT
>-|-|TRBJ2-7|TRBV27
CASRDYSGEYEQYF
TGTGCCAGCAGAGACTATTCAGGGGAATACGAGCAGTACTTC
>-|TRBD2|TRBJ2-3|TRBV4-1
CASSKERGYSTDTQYF
TGCGCCAGCAGCAAGGAGCGGGGGTATAGCACAGATACGCAGTATTTT
>few|TRBD1|TRBJ1-2|TRBV28
CASSQQGGGYGYTF
TGTGCCAGCAGTCAACAGGGGGGTGGGTATGGCTACACCTTC
>-|TRBD2|TRBJ2-3|TRBV4-3
CASSQDRSGGAHRTDTQYF
TGCGCCAGCAGCCAAGATCGGAGCGGGGGTGCCCATCGCACAGATACGCAGTATTTT
>few|TRBD1|TRBJ2-5|TRBV6-6
CASGQEETQYF
TGTGCCAGCGGACAGGAAGAGACCCAGTACTTC
>few|-|TRBJ2-1|TRBV9
CASSPGGSYNEQFF
TGTGCCAGCAGCCCAGGGGGGTCCTACAATGAGCAGTTCTTC
>-|-|TRBJ1-6|TRBV7-2
CAIGQIPSSYNSPLHF
TGTGCCATTGGACAGATCCCGAGCTCCTATAATTCACCCCTCCACTTT
>few|-|TRBJ1-3|TRBV5-4
CASSRGDTIYF
TGTGCCAGCAGCCGGGGGGACACCATATATTTT
>-|TRBD1|TRBJ1-2|TRBV7-9
CASSWVWDRGGGYTF
TGTGCCAGCAGCTGGGTTTGGGACAGGGGTGGAGGCTACACCTTC
>few|-|TRBJ1-2|TRBV6-6
CATETGGSYGYTF
TGTGCCACAGAAACGGGAGGAAGCTATGGCTACACCTTC
>-|TRBD2|TRBJ2-5|TRBV5-5
CASSFPLAGAQETQYF
TGTGCCAGCAGCTTTCCGCTAGCGGGGGCCCAAGAGACCCAGTACTTC
>-|-|TRBJ2-7|TRBV6-1
CASRIRRGPTYEQYF
TGTGCCAGCAGAATCAGGAGGGGGCCAACCTACGAGCAGTACTTC
>-|-|TRBJ1-4|TRBV6-5
CASSSDREATNEKLFF
TGTGCCAGCAGTTCCGACAGAGAGGCAACTAATGAAAAACTGTTTTTT
>few|-|TRBJ1-1|TRBV7-2
CASSENPGITEAFF
TGTGCCAGCAGCGAGAACCCCGGGATCACTGAAGCTTTCTTT
>few|-|TRBJ1-5|TRBV27
CASSLRLYQPQHF
TGTGCCAGCAGTTTGCGGTTATATCAGCCCCAGCATTTT
>once|TRBD1|TRBJ2-1|TRBV27
CASSSGQGWNEQFF
TGTGCCAGCAGTTCCGGACAGGGGTGGAATGAGCAGTTCTTC
>few|TRBD1|TRBJ1-2|TRBV7-8
CASSLARTGPGYTF
TGTGCCAGCAGCTTAGCCCGGACAGGCCCTGGCTACACCTTC
>few|-|TRBJ2-1|TRBV6-1
CASSSDRSSYNEQFF
TGTGCCAGCAGCTCCGACAGGAGCTCCTACAATGAGCAGTTCTTC
>few|-|TRBJ2-1|TRBV7-2
CASSAGYEQFF
TGTGCCAGCAGTGCAGGCTATGAGCAGTTCTTC
>-|TRBD2|TRBJ2-7|TRBV6-1
CASSESGGFSYEQYF
TGTGCCAGCAGTGAGAGCGGGGGGTTTTCCTACGAGCAGTACTTC
>-|-|TRBJ2-3|TRBV5-6
CASSSTLSADTQYF
TGTGCCAGCAGCTCGACACTTAGTGCAGATACGCAGTATTTT
>many|TRBD1|TRBJ2-4|TRBV4-3
CASSQERDSKNIQYF
TGCGCCAGCAGCCAAGAGAGGGACAGCAAAAACATTCAGTACTTC
>few|TRBD2|TRBJ2-7|TRBV6-5
CASSSGTSGYEQYF
TGTGCCAGCAGTTCCGGGACTAGCGGGTACGAGCAGTACTTC
>-|TRBD2|TRBJ2-3|TRBV18
CASSGLAGGADTQYF
TGTGCCAGCTCAGGACTAGCGGGGGGCGCAGATACGCAGTATTTT
>few|TRBD1|TRBJ2-1|TRBV7-8
CASSSRLPGQTLNEQFF
TGTGCCAGCAGCTCACGGCTTCCGGGACAGACCCTCAATGAGCAGTTCTTC
>-|-|TRBJ1-6|TRBV11-3
CASSAGDNSPLHF
TGTGCCAGCAGCGCAGGGGATAATTCACCCCTCCACTTT
>-|TRBD1|TRBJ1-4|TRBV4-2
CASSQERQGVEKLFF
TGTGCCAGCAGCCAAGAGCGTCAGGGGGTTGAAAAACTGTTTTTT
>-|TRBD1|TRBJ1-6|TRBV6-5
CASHLQGNSPLHF
TGTGCCAGCCACCTACAGGGGAATTCACCCCTCCACTTT
>few|-|TRBJ2-5|TRBV30
CAWSQPGVTGREQYF
TGTGCCTGGAGCCAGCCCGGGGTCACAGGGAGAGAGCAGTACTTC
>few|-|TRBJ2-7|TRBV5-4
CASSLAAGAYEQYF
TGTGCCAGCAGCTTGGCGGCAGGGGCCTACGAGCAGTACTTC
>-|-|TRBJ1-2|TRBV6-5
CASSEGQSGGYTF
TGTGCCAGCAGTGAAGGACAGTCTGGGGGCTACACCTTC
>few|-|TRBJ2-2|TRBV7-8
CASSLRALNTGELFF
TGTGCCAGCAGCTTGCGTGCACTTAACACCGGGGAGCTGTTTTTT
>-|-|TRBJ2-3|TRBV16
CASSQYTGSQVGTQYF
TGTGCCAGCAGCCAATATACAGGATCTCAAGTCGGTACGCAGTATTTT
>few|TRBD1|TRBJ1-6|TRBV6-6
CASARTGTVYNSPLHF
TGTGCCAGCGCCAGAACCGGGACAGTCTATAATTCACCCCTCCACTTT
>-|-|TRBJ2-7|TRBV10-3
CAISESILLVGYEQYF
TGTGCCATCAGTGAGTCGATATTACTAGTCGGCTACGAGCAGTACTTC
>-|TRBD1|TRBJ2-2|TRBV5-1
CASKGQGAFTGELFF
TGCGCCAGCAAAGGACAGGGGGCTTTCACCGGGGAGCTGTTTTTT
>-|-|TRBJ1-1|TRBV15
CATSRGGAIEAFF
TGTGCCACCAGCAGAGGGGGCGCGATTGAAGCTTTCTTT
>few|TRBD1|TRBJ1-1|TRBV6-5
CASNGQANTEAFF
TGTGCCAGCAACGGACAGGCGAACACTGAAGCTTTCTTT
>few|-|TRBJ1-1|TRBV6-5
CASSYDGGRPEAFF
TGTGCCAGCAGTTACGACGGGGGTAGACCTGAAGCTTTCTTT
>-|TRBD2|TRBJ2-5|TRBV7-9
CASSLAGGETQYF
TGTGCCAGCAGCTTAGCGGGGGGGGAGACCCAGTACTTC